Listed below are T cell receptor beta chains from one sample, sequenced in a study of blood T cell repertoires in COVID-19. The method was immunoSEQ multiplex PCR; TCRdb's version includes in-frame clones alone and lacks a portion of them. The table lists 110,000 or so clones, 75% to 90% of them singletons, with around 8.5% in the top ten. Material: peripheral blood. Receptors were obtained from a woman aged 40 to 55 with acute or convalescent COVID-19. The CDR3 runs from the conserved cysteine through the conserved F or W. Fields, in order: J gene, D gene, clone size, V gene, CDR3 DNA, CDR3 protein. D genes are given only for firm matches. Not all rows give a size; the values are once, few, many and, for expanded clones, a class.

TRBJ1-1 | TRBD1 | NA | TRBV2 | TGTGCCAGCACTTCTGGCAGGGGGCTTAACTCCTTCTTT | CASTSGRGLNSFF
TRBJ1-6 | TRBD1 | NA | TRBV10-1 | TGCGCCAGCAGTGCCTCGGACAGGGCCAATTCACCCCTCCACTTT | CASSASDRANSPLHF
TRBJ1-6 | NA | NA | TRBV4-3 | TGCGCCAGCAGCCAAGAATCCGGGGTTAGGCCTTCACCCCTCCACTTT | CASSQESGVRPSPLHF
TRBJ1-4 | TRBD1 | NA | TRBV4-1 | TGCGCCAGCAGCCAAGTCAACAGGGGAAGGGATGAAAAACTGTTTTTT | CASSQVNRGRDEKLFF
TRBJ2-7 | TRBD2 | NA | TRBV6-5 | TGTGCCAGCAGTTACCAGCGGGGCTACGAGCAGTACTTC | CASSYQRGYEQYF
TRBJ2-3 | TRBD2 | NA | TRBV30 | TGTGCCTGGAGAGGGAGGCGGGGGGCGAGCACAGATACGCAGTATTTT | CAWRGRRGASTDTQYF
TRBJ1-2 | NA | few | TRBV5-4 | TGTGCCAGCAGCTTGGGATCAGGAAATGCTAACTATGGCTACACCTTC | CASSLGSGNANYGYTF
TRBJ1-2 | NA | NA | TRBV4-3 | TGCGCCAGCAGCCAAGATATGGTTCACCCCTCAAGACACCCGAGAAATGGCTACACCTTC | CASSQDMVHPSRHPRNGYTF
TRBJ2-7 | TRBD1 | NA | TRBV18 | TGTGCCAGCTCACCACCGCAGGGACAGGGGGCCCGGGAGCAGTACTTC | CASSPPQGQGAREQYF
TRBJ2-2 | NA | few | TRBV9 | TGTGCCAGCAGCTTGAGGTCCTATAACACCGGGGAGCTGTTTTTT | CASSLRSYNTGELFF
TRBJ1-2 | TRBD1 | NA | TRBV6-5 | TGTGCCAGCAGTCAGGGGACAGTATATGGCTACACCTTC | CASSQGTVYGYTF
TRBJ2-1 | NA | NA | TRBV30 | TGTGCCTGGAGTGTAAATCTTAACAGCAATGAGCAGTTCTTC | CAWSVNLNSNEQFF
TRBJ2-2 | TRBD1 | NA | TRBV9 | TGTGCCAGCAGCGTAGTGCCGGGACAGGGGATCACCGGGGAGCTGTTTTTT | CASSVVPGQGITGELFF
TRBJ1-1 | TRBD1 | NA | TRBV29-1 | TGCAGCGTTGAAGGGACAGGGGGCGCTTGGACTGAAGCTTTCTTT | CSVEGTGGAWTEAFF
TRBJ1-2 | TRBD1 | NA | TRBV6-5 | TGTGCCAGCAGAGGACAGGGCGGTGGCTACACCTTC | CASRGQGGGYTF
TRBJ2-3 | NA | once | TRBV5-1 | TGCGCCAGCAGCTTGGCCCAGGCCACAGATACGCAGTATTTT | CASSLAQATDTQYF
TRBJ2-3 | TRBD2 | once | TRBV3-1/TRBV3-2 | TGTGCCAGCAGCCAAGCGGCTAGCGGGGGGATCGCAGATACGCAGTATTTT | CASSQAASGGIADTQYF
TRBJ2-1 | NA | NA | TRBV6-5 | TGTGCCAGCAGAGTCTACAGCTACAATGAGCAGTTCTTC | CASRVYSYNEQFF
TRBJ2-7 | TRBD2 | NA | TRBV11-2 | TGTGCCAGCAGCTTAGGGCTAGCGGGGGGGTCTTTATTCGAGCAGTACTTC | CASSLGLAGGSLFEQYF
TRBJ2-7 | NA | NA | TRBV27 | TGTGCCAGCAGTTCCCGCATTTGGGGGGACGAGCAGTACTTC | CASSSRIWGDEQYF
TRBJ2-6 | NA | NA | TRBV6-4 | TGTGCCAGCAGTGAATTAGGGGCCAGCTCTGGGGCCAACGTCCTGACTTTC | CASSELGASSGANVLTF
TRBJ1-2 | NA | NA | TRBV7-2 | TGTGCCAGCAGCCCAACCGGGTGGGGCTACACCTTC | CASSPTGWGYTF
TRBJ1-1 | NA | NA | TRBV7-8 | TGTGCCAGCAGCTCGACAGTTATCACTGAAGCTTTCTTT | CASSSTVITEAFF
TRBJ2-3 | NA | NA | TRBV7-2 | TGTGCCAGCAGCTTAGGTCGGGAGCTCACAGATACGCAGTATTTT | CASSLGRELTDTQYF
TRBJ1-5 | TRBD1 | once | TRBV4-3 | TGCGCCAGCAGCCAAGAAGCAGTTTCCAGGACAGGGAGTCAGCCCCAGCATTTT | CASSQEAVSRTGSQPQHF
TRBJ2-3 | NA | NA | TRBV25-1 | TGTGCCAGCAGTGTGACTGGAGATACGCAGTATTTT | CASSVTGDTQYF
TRBJ2-5 | TRBD2 | NA | TRBV3-1/TRBV3-2 | TGTGCCAGCAGCCCCTGGGGGGCGGGGGGGCTCGAGACCCAGTACTTC | CASSPWGAGGLETQYF
TRBJ1-6 | NA | NA | TRBV5-4 | TGTGCCAGCAGCTTGTCAATGAGCTCCTATAATTCACCCCTCCACTTT | CASSLSMSSYNSPLHF
TRBJ2-7 | NA | NA | TRBV4-1 | TGCGCCAGCAGCCAAGATAGCCGGAGCTCCTACGAGCAGTACTTC | CASSQDSRSSYEQYF